The 7 T cell receptor beta chains presented below share a single source sample, sequenced in a study of blood T cell repertoires in COVID-19. The assay was immunoSEQ multiplex PCR, and TCRdb's table has in-frame clones only and misses some. The profile shows roughly 340,000 clones, over 70% of them singletons. Material: peripheral blood. The receptors were gathered from a woman aged 45-60 years with COVID-19, enrolled during active disease.

The chain uses TRBV3-1 (or the pseudogene TRBV3-2) and TRBJ1-1; TRBD1 matches 8 bases. The CDR3 totals 14 residues. V lost 5 bases to trimming and J lost 2 bases; unmatched junction nucleotides: 4. CDR1 is LGHDT, CDR2 YNNKEL, per germline (reference sequence). The CDR3 bases are TGTGCCAGCAGCTATGACAGGGGCAACACTGAAGCTTTCTTT. Encoded protein: CASSYDRGNTEAFF.

The chain recombines TRBV6-2 or TRBV6-3 with TRBJ1-2, with 7 bases aligning to TRBD1. The CDR3 is 12 amino acids. V was pared by 5 bases and J by 10 bases, with 7 bases of the junction left unmatched. CDR1 is MNHEY, CDR2 SVGEGT, per germline. The CDR3 is CASSRGQFNYTF. The CDR3, as DNA: TGTGCCAGCAGTAGGGGACAGTTTAACTACACCTTC.

The chain links TRBV2 to TRBJ2-5; a weak D match, TRBD1 (6 bases). Per the germline V gene, CDR1 is SNHLY and CDR2 is FYNNEI. The length of the CDR3 is 13 residues. The V end was cut by 4 bases, the J end by 5 bases, with 11 bases between. The CDR3 DNA sequence: TGTGCCAGCAGTGGGTACAGGGATGAGACCCAGTACTTC. Encoded protein: CASSGYRDETQYF. Filled out from reference TRBV2 and TRBJ2-5, the complete variable domain reads EPEVTQTPSHQVTQMGQEVILRCVPISNHLYFYWYRQILGQKVEFLVSFYNNEISEKSEIFDDQFSVERPDGSNFTLKIRSTKLEDSAMYFCASSGYRDETQYFGPGTRLLVL.

This clone occurred a few times. The J gene is TRBJ1-5, the V gene TRBV19; possibly TRBD1 for D (5 bases). Germline values: CDR1 LNHDA, CDR2 SQIVND (reference sequence). Between the trimmed V and J ends, which lost 3 bases and 6 bases, there was a span of 9 bases. The CDR3 consists of 13 residues. This CDR3 is CASSMDIIQPQHF. CDR3 in DNA: TGTGCCAGTAGTATGGACATAATTCAGCCCCAGCATTTT.

The V and J genes are TRBV4-3 and TRBJ2-5, with 8 positions matching TRBD1. The CDR3 runs 17 residues. Germline CDR1 LGHNA, CDR2 YSLEER. The trim removed 0 bases at V and 5 bases at J, leaving 11 bases unmatched. In DNA form, the CDR3 reads TGCGCCAGCAGCCAAGATAGGAGAGCAGGGGGCGTGGAGACCCAGTACTTC. Translating it yields CASSQDRRAGGVETQYF.

CDR3 in DNA: TGTGCCAGTAGTATAGACAGGTGGAAGGATGAGCAGTTCTTC. It translates to CASSIDRWKDEQFF. The gene calls are TRBV19 and TRBJ2-1; the D is unclear. The germline V gene has CDR1 LNHDA and CDR2 SQIVND (reference sequence). The CDR3 totals 14 residues. V was shortened by 0 bases and J by 8 bases, with 11 bases between the two germline ends.

The J gene is TRBJ1-2, the V gene TRBV18; TRBD1 matches at 7 bases. Germline loops: CDR1 KGHSH, CDR2 LQKENI. Losses at the gene ends were 6 bases for V and 4 bases for J; bases not matched to a gene: 2. The CDR3 runs to 12 residues. CDR3 region: CASSGTAYGYTF. The DNA for the CDR3 is TGTGCCAGCTCCGGGACAGCCTATGGCTACACCTTC.